The 32 T cell receptor beta chains listed next were all sequenced from one sample in a study of regulatory T cells in long-lasting Graves disease. Time point here: newly diagnosed GD, antithyroid drugs for less than 3 months. Extracted PBMC RNA gave rise to the TCR library. CDR3-region Arm-PCR and iRepertoire HTBI primers produced the TCR beta libraries. TCRdb analysed the multiplex PCR reads with MiXCR anew, one entry per CDR3 protein. The sample has about 320,000 distinct CDR3 sequences, about a sixth seen once. The sequencing here drew on peripheral blood mononuclear cells (PBMCs), taken at new diagnosis, from a patient treated with antithyroid drugs. The origin of the receptors is a female donor with Graves disease.

The chain links TRBV2 to TRBJ1-5, with a possible D match to TRBD1 (6 bases). The CDR3 spans 14 residues. Trimming stripped 0 bases from V and 10 bases from J, with 13 bases between. Per the germline V gene, CDR1 is SNHLY and CDR2 is FYNNEI. The CDR3, as DNA: TGTGCCAGCAGTGAAGCGGGGGGCCTGTTTCCCCAGCATTTT. This encodes CASSEAGGLFPQHF. The full variable domain, in which reference TRBV2 and TRBJ1-5 provide the parts outside the CDR3, is EPEVTQTPSHQVTQMGQEVILRCVPISNHLYFYWYRQILGQKVEFLVSFYNNEISEKSEIFDDQFSVERPDGSNFTLKIRSTKLEDSAMYFCASSEAGGLFPQHFGDGTRLSIL.

Turning to this clonotype: This likely reflects a read error, since a far larger clone is one base away. The gene calls are TRBV20-1 and TRBJ2-7, with D maybe TRBD2 (5 bases). V dropped 3 bases and J dropped 7 bases, with 16 bases sitting between them. This CDR3 comprises 13 residues. CDR1 and CDR2 from the germline V gene are DFQATT and SNEGSKA (reference sequence). CDR3 nucleotide sequence: TGCAGTGCTAGCCTTACTAGTAACCATGAGCAGTACTTC. Amino acids: CSASLTSNHEQYF.

This clonotype was detected ten times or more. The V gene is TRBV20-1, the J gene TRBJ2-3; D is undetermined. This CDR3 has 11 residues. CDR1 is DFQATT, CDR2 SNEGSKA, per germline (reference sequence). Trimming took 7 bases from V and 6 from J, leaving 11 bases between them. CDR3 loop: CSVPVGDTQYF. CDR3 DNA sequence: TGCAGTGTACCAGTTGGGGATACGCAGTATTTT.

The V gene is TRBV19, the J gene TRBJ2-5, with TRBD2 identical over 10 bases. CDR3 size: 16 residues. The V gene's germline CDR1 is LNHDA and CDR2 SQIVND (reference sequence). After removal of 5 bases from V and 2 bases from J, the junction contained 8 bases not matched to a gene. This chain's CDR3 is CASSSSSGSYQETQYF. The DNA for the CDR3 is TGTGCCAGTAGTTCGTCTAGCGGGAGTTATCAAGAGACCCAGTACTTC.

This clonotype was seen many times. The chain combines TRBV12-3 or TRBV12-4 with TRBJ2-2; D is unclear. The CDR3 has 17 residues. The V end was cut by 3 bases, the J end by 4 bases, with 18 bases between. CDR3 region: CASSFTSGLITTGELFF. DNA for the CDR3: TGTGCCAGCAGTTTTACTTCTGGGCTAATTACCACCGGGGAGCTGTTTTTT.

This clonotype was seen only a few times. One end of the junction does not line up with germline, which may come from a read error. This rearrangement joins TRBV27 to TRBJ2-2, with 9 bases matching TRBD2. Germline CDR1 is MNHEY and CDR2 is SMNVEV (reference sequence). The CDR3 loop spans 16 amino acids. Written as DNA, the CDR3 is TGTGCCTGCAGTTTTACCCTAGCGGGGACTGGGGGGGAGCTGTTTTTT. It codes for CACSFTLAGTGGELFF.

A few counts support this clonotype. V and J are TRBV28 and TRBJ2-7; 7 bases are shared with TRBD1. V shed 2 bases, J shed 7 bases, and the junction held 5 bases outside the gene matches. The CDR3 sequence is 13 residues long. CDR1 is MDHEN, CDR2 SYDVKM, per germline. CDR3 region: CASSLVQGREQYF. The CDR3 DNA is TGTGCCAGCAGTTTAGTACAGGGGCGAGAGCAGTACTTC.

The table lists this clonotype with many counts. This sequence joins TRBV18 and TRBJ2-1; 7 nucleotides match TRBD1. The CDR3 runs 12 residues. CDR1 is KGHSH and CDR2 is LQKENI in the germline V gene. The V segment lost 2 bases and the J segment 12 bases; nucleotides outside the gene matches: 4. The CDR3 DNA follows: TGTGCCAGCTCACCAAGGGGGCTGTGGCAGTTCTTC. Its protein product is CASSPRGLWQFF.

This clonotype showed up many times. J is TRBJ1-1 and V is TRBV12-5; D uncertain. The germline gives CDR1 LGHNT, CDR2 FRNRAP. CDR3 length: 14 amino acids. V lost 6 bases and J lost 0, with 11 bases in between. The DNA of the CDR3 is TGTGCTAGTGGCCTTCCGGGATTGAACACTGAAGCTTTCTTT. Its protein is CASGLPGLNTEAFF.

This clonotype was observed many times. This rearrangement joins TRBV28 to TRBJ2-5; 11 nucleotides line up with TRBD2. V shed 4 bases, J shed 4 bases, and the junction held 8 bases outside the gene matches. Germline V gene sequence: CDR1 MDHEN, CDR2 SYDVKM. The CDR3 is 16 residues long. Here the CDR3 reads CASSSLSGRARETQYF. The DNA of the CDR3 is TGTGCCAGCAGTTCACTTAGCGGGAGGGCCCGAGAGACCCAGTACTTC.

In this sample, this clonotype turned up many times. The chain combines TRBV28 with TRBJ1-1, with TRBD1 matching 9 bases. V trimming: 6 bases; J trimming: 1 base; junction bases outside the gene matches: 12. This CDR3 contains 17 residues. The germline V gene has CDR1 MDHEN and CDR2 SYDVKM. The CDR3 region has the DNA TGTGCCAGCAGAGCAAGACAGGGGGGCATCCAGAACACTGAAGCTTTCTTT. Translating it yields CASRARQGGIQNTEAFF.

This clonotype came up a few times. This likely reflects a read error, since a far larger clone is one base away. The chain joins TRBV11-2 to TRBJ2-1; 9 nucleotides line up with TRBD2. The CDR3 has 15 residues. Germline values: CDR1 SGHAT, CDR2 FQNNGV. With V trimmed by 6 bases and J by 10 bases, 13 bases remained unmatched. The DNA for the CDR3 is TGTGCCAGCAGTCCCAATAGCGGGAGCTCCTACGAGCAGTTCTTC. It specifies CASSPNSGSSYEQFF.

This clonotype was seen repeatedly, ten times or more. The chain has TRBV5-1 and TRBJ2-7; 8 bases align to TRBD2. The CDR3 is made up of 17 amino acids. Looked up from germline, CDR1 is SGHRS and CDR2 is YFSETQ. V shed 0 bases and J 4 bases; nucleotides not matched to a gene: 12. The CDR3 protein is CASSLAWLAGKEYEQYF. The CDR3 nucleotides read TGCGCCAGCAGCTTGGCCTGGCTAGCGGGTAAAGAGTACGAGCAGTACTTC.

This clonotype was found many times. The chain joins TRBV9 to TRBJ2-5; D unclear. V lost 0 bases and J 5 bases, leaving 14 bases between the germline ends. The length of the CDR3 is 15 residues. From germline, CDR1 is SGDLS and CDR2 YYNGEE. CDR3 sequence (DNA): TGTGCCAGCAGCGTAGCTGGCGCTCCCGGGGAGACCCAGTACTTC. It codes for CASSVAGAPGETQYF.

The V call is TRBV3-1, the J call TRBJ1-3, with unresolved D. Trimming shortened V by 1 base and J by 4 bases, and 5 bases separated the two germline ends. CDR3 length: 13 amino acids. In germline, CDR1 is LGHDT, CDR2 YNNKEL (reference sequence). The CDR3 bases are TGTGCCAGCAGCCAAGGGACCGGAAACACCATATATTTT. This codes for CASSQGTGNTIYF.

This clonotype was seen ten or more times. CDR3 region: CASSQEENDGYTF. The CDR3 coding sequence is TGTGCCAGCAGTCAAGAGGAAAACGATGGCTACACCTTC. The chain carries TRBV12-3 or TRBV12-4 and TRBJ1-2; D gene unclear. V was shortened by 5 bases and J by 6 bases, with 13 bases between the two germline ends. The CDR3 covers 13 residues.

This clonotype was picked up one time. This chain uses TRBV11-2 with TRBJ2-1; 12 nucleotides line up with TRBD2. Germline CDR1 and CDR2: SGHAT and FQNNGV. CDR3 length equals 19 residues. Trimming cost V 2 bases and J 0 bases; bases outside gene matches: 8. In DNA, the CDR3 is TGTGCCAGCAGCTTAAGGTCGGGACTAGCGGGCACCTCCTACAATGAGCAGTTCTTC. It translates to CASSLRSGLAGTSYNEQFF.

This clonotype was seen repeatedly, ten times or more. The gene calls are TRBV2 and TRBJ2-2; D unresolved. The CDR3 contains 13 residues. Trimming left V 6 bases short and J 6 bases short, with 11 bases between. Germline assignment: CDR1 SNHLY and CDR2 FYNNEI. CDR3 residues: CASRPGLPGELFF. The CDR3 nucleotides are TGTGCCAGCAGACCCGGGTTGCCCGGGGAGCTGTTTTTT.

To note about this clonotype: Only one base separates this from a far larger clonotype, so it likely reflects a read error. The chain recombines TRBV19 with TRBJ2-1; TRBD2 matches 8 bases. The J segment lost 10 bases and the V segment lost 7 bases, leaving 18 bases of the junction unmatched. The CDR3 contains 16 residues. In germline, CDR1 is LNHDA, CDR2 SQIVND (reference sequence). The CDR3, as DNA: TGTGCCAGTAACCCCCTTGGGGCGGGAGGTTCCTACGAGCAGTTCTTC. Translation: CASNPLGAGGSYEQFF.

This clonotype has at least ten counts. V and J are TRBV2 and TRBJ2-3; D gene ambiguous. Trimming stripped 6 bases from V and 0 bases from J, with 10 bases between. Looked up from germline, CDR1 is SNHLY and CDR2 is FYNNEI. The CDR3 has 14 amino acids. CDR3 protein: CASSRLSSTDTQYF. Written as DNA, the CDR3 is TGTGCCAGCAGCCGACTCTCTAGCACAGATACGCAGTATTTT.

This clonotype was recorded a few times. The chain employs TRBV30 and TRBJ2-3; 8 bases are a match to TRBD2. The trim removed 0 bases at V and 11 bases at J, leaving 10 bases unmatched. This CDR3 spans 14 amino acids. Germline-derived CDR1 and CDR2 are GTSNPN and SVGIG (reference sequence). The CDR3 region has the DNA TGTGCCTGGAGTGTAAGACGGGAGGGCCGAATGCAGTATTTT. The encoded protein is CAWSVRREGRMQYF.

This clonotype was seen ten or more times. The chain carries TRBV11-1 and TRBJ2-5; D unresolved. This CDR3 contains 13 residues. Between the trimmed V and J ends, which lost 3 bases and 4 bases, there was a span of 9 bases. Germline V CDR1 and CDR2: SGHAT, FQDESV (reference sequence). The CDR3 coding sequence is TGTGCCAGCAGCTTTCGCTTACTAGAGACCCAGTACTTC. Translated, it gives CASSFRLLETQYF. The whole variable domain, filled in from reference TRBV11-1 and TRBJ2-5, reads EAEVAQSPRYKITEKSQAVAFWCDPISGHATLYWYRQILGQGPELLVQFQDESVVDDSQLPKDRFSAERLKGVDSTLKIQPAELGDSAMYLCASSFRLLETQYFGPGTRLLVL.

This clonotype was detected ten times or more. This chain connects TRBV28 to TRBJ2-5; possibly TRBD1 or TRBD2 for D (7 bases each). The CDR3 consists of 21 residues. Trimming shortened V by 0 bases and J by 5 bases, and 31 bases separated the two germline ends. Per the germline V gene, CDR1 is MDHEN and CDR2 is SYDVKM. The DNA of the CDR3 is TGTGCCAGCAGTTTATGCAGGGGGGGGGAGCTCCAATCCTCCGGGTGTGAGACCCAGTACTTC. Protein: CASSLCRGGELQSSGCETQYF. Complete variable domain (other parts from reference TRBV28 and TRBJ2-5): DVKVTQSSRYLVKRTGEKVFLECVQDMDHENMFWYRQDPGLGLRLIYFSYDVKMKEKGDIPEGYSVSREKKERFSLILESASTNQTSMYLCASSLCRGGELQSSGCETQYFGPGTRLLVL.

This clonotype was recorded at least ten times. This rearrangement joins TRBV28 to TRBJ2-5; 7 bases are a match to TRBD1. Germline V gene lookup returns CDR1 MDHEN and CDR2 SYDVKM. The length of the CDR3 is 13 residues. V shed 7 bases and J 4 bases; nucleotides not matched to a gene: 6. Written as DNA, the CDR3 is TGTGCCAGCACCCTCACAGGGGTAGAGACCCAGTACTTC. Protein: CASTLTGVETQYF.

In its sample, this clonotype was seen many times. The genes are TRBV2 and TRBJ2-1, with TRBD1 matching over 8 bases. V lost 6 bases to trimming and J lost 3 bases; unmatched junction nucleotides: 7. CDR3 length: 15 residues. The V gene's germline CDR1 is SNHLY and CDR2 FYNNEI. DNA of the CDR3: TGTGCCAGCAGAGCTCCGGGACAGGACTACAATGAGCAGTTCTTC. It yields the protein CASRAPGQDYNEQFF.

This clonotype was seen at least ten times. The V and J genes are TRBV12-3 or TRBV12-4 and TRBJ2-3; D gene unclear. The CDR3 runs 14 residues. V shed 3 bases and J shed 0 bases, with 7 bases lying between them. The DNA of the CDR3 is TGTGCCAGCAGTTTTTACGGGAGCACAGATACGCAGTATTTT. This sequence encodes CASSFYGSTDTQYF.

There are a few counts of this clonotype. A much larger clone lies a single base off, so this may be a read error. V usage is TRBV7-2 and J usage is TRBJ2-5; D gene unclear. Germline CDR1 is SGHTA and CDR2 is FQGNSA. V was trimmed by 5 bases and J by 5 bases, leaving 9 bases between them. The CDR3 has 12 amino acids. CDR3 region: CASSHSLETQYF. In nucleotides, the CDR3 is TGTGCCAGCAGCCATTCTCTTGAGACCCAGTACTTC.

A remark on this clonotype: A far larger clone is only one base removed, so a read error is likely. The CDR3 loop is CSAVPPVSSYEQFF. CDR3 coding DNA: TGCAGTGCTGTCCCGCCCGTTAGCTCCTACGAGCAGTTCTTC. This sequence joins TRBV20-1 and TRBJ2-1, with unresolved D. V was pared by 5 bases and J by 10 bases, with 21 bases between. The V gene's germline CDR1 is DFQATT and CDR2 SNEGSKA (reference sequence). CDR3 size: 14 residues.

The gene calls are TRBV7-8 and TRBJ2-7; D may correspond to TRBD1 or TRBD2 (6 bases each). Deletions cut 3 bases from V and 3 bases from J, with 15 bases between. Germline CDR1 reads SGHVS; CDR2 reads FQNEAQ. The CDR3 sequence is 15 residues long. This chain's CDR3 is CASSLARGGSYEQYF. The CDR3 DNA sequence: TGTGCCAGCAGCTTGGCCCGAGGGGGGAGCTACGAGCAGTACTTC. The whole variable domain, remainder taken from reference TRBV7-8 and TRBJ2-7, is GAGVSQSPRYKVAKRGQDVALRCDPISGHVSLFWYQQALGQGPEFLTYFQNEAQLDKSGLPSDRFFAERPEGSVSTLKIQRTQQEDSAVYLCASSLARGGSYEQYFGPGTRLTVT.

This clonotype was detected ten times or more. This chain links TRBV6-1 with TRBJ2-5, with D perhaps TRBD1 (5 bases). Germline V gene sequence: CDR1 MNHNS, CDR2 SASEGT. V was cut by 7 bases and J by 5 bases, with 14 bases left in between. This CDR3 contains 13 residues. CDR3 DNA sequence: TGTGCCAGCAAGGCAGGGTGGATGGAGACCCAGTACTTC. Protein: CASKAGWMETQYF.

This clonotype was found a few times. This chain connects TRBV11-2 to TRBJ1-4, with D possibly being TRBD1 (5 bases). The V and J ends lost 7 bases and 8 bases respectively, with 14 bases between them. The CDR3 runs 13 residues. Germline loops: CDR1 SGHAT, CDR2 FQNNGV. The CDR3 here is CASNGAGEEKLFF. CDR3 bases: TGTGCCAGCAACGGGGCCGGGGAAGAAAAACTGTTTTTT.

This clonotype was found many times. This chain connects TRBV5-1 to TRBJ2-7, with TRBD2 identical over 14 bases. CDR1 and CDR2 (germline): SGHRS, YFSETQ. There are 16 residues in the CDR3. The junction had 6 bases not matched to a gene; V was cut back by 1 base and J by 6 bases. CDR3 sequence: CASSLPGTSGSREQYF. The DNA of the CDR3 is TGCGCCAGCAGCTTGCCTGGGACTAGCGGGAGTCGCGAGCAGTACTTC.